The 21 T cell receptor beta chains listed next were all sequenced from one sample in a study of blood T cell repertoires in COVID-19. The repertoire was sequenced with immunoSEQ multiplex PCR; TCRdb's copy has only in-frame clones and lacks some. This table has roughly 77,000 clones, 90% appearing once. Sequences were obtained from peripheral blood. These receptors were taken from a woman over 75 with active COVID-19.

This clone was seen more than once but under ten times. The J gene is TRBJ1-6, the V gene TRBV25-1, with TRBD1 matching over 8 bases. This CDR3 comprises 15 residues. Germline V CDR1 and CDR2: MGHDK, SYGVNS. V gave up 4 bases and J gave up 9 bases; unmatched junction bases: 8. As DNA, the CDR3 is TGTGCCAGCAGTGTTACAGGGGGTAAAGGTTCACCCCTCCACTTT. This encodes CASSVTGGKGSPLHF.

The rearrangement links TRBV18 to TRBJ2-2; unclear D gene. Germline V gene sequence: CDR1 KGHSH, CDR2 LQKENI. Trimming took off 0 bases at V and 5 bases at J, with 13 bases between the two ends. The CDR3 has 16 residues. As DNA, the CDR3 is TGTGCCAGCTCACCACCTATTACTAAGATTACCGGGGAGCTGTTTTTT. Protein product: CASSPPITKITGELFF.

The rearrangement uses TRBV4-1 and TRBJ1-2, with a possible D match to TRBD1 (5 bases). V lost 1 base to trimming and J lost 6 bases, with 9 bases between them. Germline V gene sequence: CDR1 MGHRA, CDR2 YSYEKL. The CDR3 is made up of 13 amino acids. DNA of the CDR3: TGCGCCAGCAGCCAAGGTTTCAGGGATGGCTACACCTTC. Protein product: CASSQGFRDGYTF.

The gene calls are TRBV10-3 and TRBJ1-5; TRBD1 might be the D (5 bases). Deletions cut 6 bases from V and 5 bases from J, with 11 bases between. The germline CDR1 and CDR2 sequences are ENHRY and SYGVKD. The CDR3 is made up of 13 amino acids. The CDR3 sequence: CAISAGRDQPQHF. CDR3 nucleotide sequence: TGTGCCATCAGCGCGGGACGGGATCAGCCCCAGCATTTT.

In its sample, this clone was seen once. The chain combines TRBV6-5 with TRBJ2-1; 10 bases agree with TRBD1. Germline assignment: CDR1 MNHEY and CDR2 SVGAGI. J lost 8 bases, V lost 4 bases, and 8 bases had no gene match. The CDR3 runs to 15 residues. CDR3: CASSFTGTGADEQFF. The CDR3 DNA follows: TGTGCCAGCAGTTTCACCGGGACAGGGGCCGATGAGCAGTTCTTC.

The J gene is TRBJ1-4, the V gene TRBV19, with D unclear. The CDR3 spans 13 residues. Germline V gene data show CDR1 as LNHDA and CDR2 as SQIVND (reference sequence). V lost 3 bases and J 12 bases, leaving 14 bases between the germline ends. CDR3 protein: CASSIGPLIELFF. CDR3 nucleotide sequence: TGTGCCAGTAGTATCGGTCCGCTAATAGAACTGTTTTTT.

This clone was picked up one time. This sequence joins TRBV6-6 and TRBJ2-7; possible D gene TRBD1, 6 bases. Germline V gene sequence: CDR1 MNHNY, CDR2 SVGAGI (reference sequence). The length of the CDR3 is 16 residues. V lost 0 bases, J lost 0 bases, and 12 bases lay in between. The CDR3 region is CASSYSRGTPSYEQYF. CDR3 nucleotide sequence: TGTGCCAGCAGTTACTCCAGGGGAACCCCCTCCTACGAGCAGTACTTC.

This chain uses TRBV28 with TRBJ1-2, with D possibly TRBD1 on 5 matching bases. This CDR3 region has 11 residues. Germline V CDR1 and CDR2: MDHEN, SYDVKM. Trimming removed 9 bases at V and 3 bases at J, with 8 bases between. CDR3 nucleotide sequence: TGTGCCAGTGGACAAGACTATGGCTACACCTTC. It is translated as CASGQDYGYTF.

The chain recombines TRBV7-2 with TRBJ1-2, with 7 bases matching TRBD1. With 5 bases clipped from V and 7 bases from J, the junction kept 4 bases outside the gene matches. The CDR3 has 12 residues. Per the germline V gene, CDR1 is SGHTA and CDR2 is FQGNSA. The DNA for the CDR3 is TGTGCCAGCAGCCAGGGGGTACCTGGCTACACCTTC. Its translation is CASSQGVPGYTF.

The V and J genes are TRBV5-1 and TRBJ2-2, with 10 nucleotides matching TRBD1. Trimming removed 4 bases from V and 5 bases from J; junction bases left unmatched: 8. The CDR3 is 16 amino acids. In germline, CDR1 is SGHRS, CDR2 YFSETQ. The CDR3 spells CASSGWDRGNTGELFF. The CDR3 coding sequence is TGCGCCAGCAGCGGATGGGACAGGGGAAATACCGGGGAGCTGTTTTTT.

The chain is built from TRBV7-9 and TRBJ2-4; D perhaps matches TRBD2 (6 bases). The CDR3 covers 15 residues. Germline V lookup: CDR1 SEHNR, CDR2 FQNEAQ (reference sequence). Trimming took 8 bases from V and 0 from J, leaving 14 bases between them. The CDR3 DNA reads TGTGCCAGCGGAATTAGCGGACTAGCCAAAAACATTCAGTACTTC. The encoded protein is CASGISGLAKNIQYF.

This chain links TRBV6-5 with TRBJ2-7, with a possible D match to TRBD2 (7 bases). V gave up 7 bases and J gave up 1 base, with 14 bases separating them. Germline CDR1 reads MNHEY; CDR2 reads SVGAGI. This CDR3 spans 14 amino acids. The CDR3 spells CASKLQGGSYEQYF. In DNA, the CDR3 is TGTGCCAGCAAGCTACAGGGAGGGTCCTACGAGCAGTACTTC.

This chain links TRBV28 with TRBJ1-2, with 9 bases identical to TRBD1. CDR1 is MDHEN and CDR2 is SYDVKM in the germline V gene. Losses at the gene ends were 5 bases for V and 2 bases for J; bases not matched to a gene: 6. The CDR3 contains 15 residues. The CDR3 sequence is CASSPGTGINYGYTF. In nucleotides, the CDR3 is TGTGCCAGCAGTCCTGGGACAGGGATAAACTATGGCTACACCTTC.

The rearrangement uses TRBV9 and TRBJ2-3; D gene ambiguous. Germline assignment: CDR1 SGDLS and CDR2 YYNGEE. The germline V and J ends were trimmed by 0 bases and 8 bases, with 7 bases remaining between them. The CDR3 sequence is 12 residues long. The chain's CDR3 is CASSVGPGTQYF. In DNA, the CDR3 is TGTGCCAGCAGCGTAGGCCCGGGTACGCAGTATTTT.

This chain uses TRBV19 with TRBJ2-7; 14 nucleotides align to TRBD2. CDR1 LNHDA and CDR2 SQIVND come from the germline V gene (reference sequence). The CDR3 has 14 amino acids. V lost 8 bases, J lost 5 bases, and 5 bases stayed unmatched. The CDR3 DNA reads as TGTGCCAGTTCGACTAGCGGGGGGGGTAACGAGCAGTACTTC. This gives the protein CASSTSGGGNEQYF. The full variable domain, with the rest looked up from reference TRBV19 and TRBJ2-7, is DGGITQSPKYLFRKEGQNVTLSCEQNLNHDAMYWYRQDPGQGLRLIYYSQIVNDFQKGDIAEGYSVSREKKESFPLTVTSAQKNPTAFYLCASSTSGGGNEQYFGPGTRLTVT.

This chain links TRBV28 with TRBJ1-1; TRBD1 might be the D (5 bases). The V and J ends lost 5 bases and 1 base respectively, with 17 bases between them. The germline gives CDR1 MDHEN, CDR2 SYDVKM. There are 16 residues in the CDR3. The CDR3 nucleotides read TGTGCCAGCAGTACCCCGGGGGTGGGTCGGAACACTGAAGCTTTCTTT. It specifies CASSTPGVGRNTEAFF.

The chain uses TRBV30 and TRBJ2-3; tentative D call: TRBD2 (5 bases). The CDR3 runs 13 residues. Germline V CDR1 and CDR2: GTSNPN, SVGIG (reference sequence). V lost 1 base and J 5 bases, leaving 10 bases between the germline ends. CDR3 amino acids: CAWSEGAGDTQYF. The CDR3 DNA follows: TGTGCCTGGAGTGAGGGCGCGGGAGATACGCAGTATTTT.

The chain has TRBV5-6 and TRBJ2-7; 10 nucleotides align to TRBD1. The CDR3 is 13 amino acids. Germline CDR1 is SGHDT and CDR2 is YYEEEE. The J segment lost 6 bases and the V segment lost 4 bases, leaving 4 bases of the junction unmatched. The CDR3 coding sequence is TGTGCCAGCAGCCGGACAGGGGGGCTCGAGCAGTACTTC. It translates to CASSRTGGLEQYF.

This chain uses TRBV4-3 with TRBJ2-1; TRBD2 matches 8 bases. This CDR3 contains 16 residues. Trimming at V came to 1 base and at J to 10 bases, leaving 12 bases not matched to a gene. Germline V gene data show CDR1 as LGHNA and CDR2 as YSLEER. The CDR3 protein is CASSQGGTRVGEEQFF. The DNA for the CDR3 is TGCGCCAGCAGCCAAGGGGGGACTAGGGTGGGTGAAGAGCAGTTCTTC.

The chain uses TRBV7-2 and TRBJ2-7; the D gene is possibly TRBD2 (6 bases). Germline V gives CDR1 SGHTA, CDR2 FQGNSA. The CDR3 contains 16 residues. V was trimmed by 4 bases and J by 0 bases, leaving 16 bases between them. The CDR3 bases are TGTGCCAGCAGCTATATAGCGGCCAGGAGCTCCTACGAGCAGTACTTC. Its protein product is CASSYIAARSSYEQYF.

The CDR3 DNA sequence: TGTGCCAGCATCGGACAGACTCTTTCACCCCTCCACTTT. Translated: CASIGQTLSPLHF. This rearrangement joins TRBV5-8 to TRBJ1-6, with D possibly TRBD1 on 6 matching bases. The CDR3 has 13 residues. Between the trimmed V and J ends, which lost 6 bases and 9 bases, there was a span of 13 bases. Germline-derived CDR1 and CDR2 are SGHTS and YDEGEE. The whole variable domain, remainder taken from reference TRBV5-8 and TRBJ1-6, is EAGVTQSPTHLIKTRGQQATLRCSPISGHTSVYWYQQALGLGLQFLLWYDEGEERNRGNFPPRFSGRQFPNYSSELNVNALELEDSALYLCASIGQTLSPLHFGNGTRLTVT.